The sequence of this T cell receptor (beta chain) was determined in a study of shared clonotypes between healthy human individuals. V was clipped by 2 bases and J by 4 bases, with 9 bases between them. Germline V gives CDR1 MDHEN, CDR2 SYDVKM. This CDR3 has 14 amino acids. As for this clone: The sample carries other DNA sequences with the same CDR3.

Produced via immunoSEQ multiplex PCR; TCRdb's table is partial and in-frame only. This sample has some 2,100,000 clones, with more than 90% found just once. The chain carries TRBV28 and TRBJ1-5; D remains ambiguous. This sequence originates from a man between 18 and 29 years old in good health. The source material was naive CD4+ T cells sorted from blood. This sample's subset: CD45RA+ positively selected. This chain's CDR3 is CASSLGTGNQPQHF. CDR3 coding DNA: TGTGCCAGCAGTTTAGGTACGGGTAATCAGCCCCAGCATTTT.